Following are 12 T cell receptor beta chains from one sample sequenced in a study of monozygotic twins with inflammatory bowel disease. TCRdb reprocessed the 5' RACE reads and reports one entry per CDR3 protein, with no DNA. The sample has approximately 400,000 distinct CDR3 sequences; the top ten hold roughly 2.5%. The sample taken for sequencing was blood. These receptors came from a human donor with ulcerative colitis or Crohn's disease, or a healthy co-twin of an affected twin (not recorded which).

This chain links TRBV5-1 with TRBJ2-2. The CDR3 totals 14 residues. CDR1 and CDR2 from the germline V gene are SGHRS and YFSETQ. The CDR3 spells CASSLGSYGGELFF.

This sequence joins TRBV7-9 and TRBJ1-2; TCRdb names TRBD1, which stays unverified in the absence of DNA. The CDR3 runs to 13 residues. Germline lookup yields CDR1 SEHNR and CDR2 FQNEAQ (reference sequence). CDR3: CASSRSNREKNTF.

The CDR3 protein is CASSPWTGESYGYTF. The chain uses TRBV9 and TRBJ1-2; the TRBD1 assignment by TCRdb is unverifiable without DNA. The CDR3 runs 15 residues. Germline loops: CDR1 SGDLS, CDR2 YYNGEE.

The CDR3 sequence is CSVEGGLEGFF. The rearrangement uses TRBV29-1 and TRBJ2-1; without DNA, the TCRdb call of TRBD2 cannot be checked. The CDR3 sequence is 11 residues long. Germline assignment: CDR1 SQVTM and CDR2 ANQGSEA.

The gene calls are TRBV30 and TRBJ1-2. Germline V gives CDR1 GTSNPN, CDR2 SVGIG (reference sequence). This CDR3 has 13 residues. The CDR3 protein is CAWSGEVEDGYTF.

The J gene is TRBJ1-1, the V gene TRBV18. Germline CDR1 KGHSH, CDR2 LQKENI. The CDR3 covers 14 residues. The chain's CDR3 is CASSPKDRNTEAFF.

The V call is TRBV6-1, the J call TRBJ2-7; TCRdb's D call, TRBD1, is unchecked because there is no DNA. CDR3 length: 14 residues. Germline lookup yields CDR1 MNHNS and CDR2 SASEGT. CDR3 protein: CASRSGRGAGEQYF.

V usage is TRBV15 and J usage is TRBJ2-7; TCRdb gives TRBD1 as the D gene, but with no DNA this cannot be confirmed. Germline V lookup: CDR1 LNHNV, CDR2 YYDKDF (reference sequence). The CDR3 runs to 16 residues. Here the CDR3 reads CATSRDATPGGHEQYF.

The chain recombines TRBV2 with TRBJ2-7; without DNA, the TCRdb call of TRBD1 cannot be checked. Per the germline V gene, CDR1 is SNHLY and CDR2 is FYNNEI. This CDR3 region has 12 residues. The CDR3 spells CASRGGHHEQYF.

J is TRBJ1-2 and V is TRBV20-1; TCRdb names TRBD1, which stays unverified in the absence of DNA. CDR1 and CDR2 (germline): DFQATT, SNEGSKA (reference sequence). This CDR3 spans 17 amino acids. The CDR3 loop is CSAREDRDRGHPRGYTF.

CDR3 residues: CASSLDTGASQPQHF. The rearrangement joins TRBV7-6 to TRBJ1-5; TCRdb proposes TRBD1, but this gene call is untestable without DNA. CDR1 SGHVS and CDR2 FNYEAQ come from the germline V gene. This CDR3 is built from 15 residues.

This chain joins TRBV5-1 and TRBJ1-2; without DNA, the TCRdb call of TRBD1 cannot be checked. Germline V gives CDR1 SGHRS, CDR2 YFSETQ. The CDR3 has 16 residues. CDR3 loop: CASSELGAATNYGYTF.